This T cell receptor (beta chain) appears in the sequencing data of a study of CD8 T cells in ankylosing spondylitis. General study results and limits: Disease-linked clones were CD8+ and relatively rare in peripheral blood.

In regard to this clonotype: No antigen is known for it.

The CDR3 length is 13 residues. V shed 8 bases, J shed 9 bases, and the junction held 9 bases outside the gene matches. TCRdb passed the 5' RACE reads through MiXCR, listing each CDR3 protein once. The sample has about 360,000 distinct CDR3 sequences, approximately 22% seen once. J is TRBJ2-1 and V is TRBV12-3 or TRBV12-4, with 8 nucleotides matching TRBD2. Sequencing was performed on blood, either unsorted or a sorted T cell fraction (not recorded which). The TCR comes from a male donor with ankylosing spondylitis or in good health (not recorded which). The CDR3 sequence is CASSPGGLGEQFF. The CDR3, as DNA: TGTGCCAGCTCCCCGGGGGGGCTGGGTGAGCAGTTCTTC.